These 14 T cell receptor beta chains originate from one sample sequenced in a study of human T cells and chemical hapten exposure. TCRdb re-called the RACE reads through MiXCR, storing one row per CDR3 protein. This sample has some 170,000 distinct CDR3 sequences, with 20% to 25% found just once. Time point indicated: patch test 1, 2 weeks after DPC sensitization. Specified treatment: therapeutic diphenylcyclopropenone sensitization with weekly scalp DPC. Sequences were derived from whole blood, sampled in connection with sensitization to the hapten diphenylcyclopropenone (DPC). The receptors were gathered from a woman aged 50 to 65 with alopecia areata. Some clones in this sample may be carry-over from other donors' samples.

The chain is built from TRBV29-1 and TRBJ1-1, with unresolved D. The V end was cut by 7 bases, the J end by 0 bases, with 15 bases between. The germline V gene encodes CDR1 SQVTM and CDR2 ANQGSEA. This CDR3 is 14 amino acids long. This chain's CDR3 is CSAWRRAVNTEAFF. In nucleotides, the CDR3 is TGCAGCGCCTGGCGAAGGGCGGTGAACACTGAAGCTTTCTTT.

This chain connects TRBV5-1 to TRBJ1-2; 8 bases line up with TRBD1. The germline V gene encodes CDR1 SGHRS and CDR2 YFSETQ. Losses at the gene ends were 0 bases for V and 6 bases for J; bases not matched to a gene: 7. This CDR3 is 15 amino acids long. CDR3 nucleotides: TGCGCCAGCAGCTTGGGTGTACAGGGGGAACATGGCTACACCTTC. It translates to CASSLGVQGEHGYTF.

The rearrangement uses TRBV7-8 and TRBJ2-5, with 8 bases identical to TRBD2. Looked up from germline, CDR1 is SGHVS and CDR2 is FQNEAQ. Trimming removed 1 base from V and 5 bases from J; junction bases left unmatched: 6. The CDR3 spans 15 residues. The CDR3 nucleotides read TGTGCCAGCAGCTTAGAAGCGGGAGCACGGGAGACCCAGTACTTC. Protein: CASSLEAGARETQYF.

The rearrangement joins TRBV5-5 to TRBJ1-5; 7 bases align to TRBD1. The V gene end was trimmed by 3 bases and the J gene end by 6 bases; junction bases not matched to a gene: 6. In germline, CDR1 is SGHKS, CDR2 YYEKEE (reference sequence). This CDR3 has 14 amino acids. CDR3 sequence reads: CASSSTGLSQPQHF. The CDR3 nucleotides are TGTGCCAGCAGCTCGACAGGGTTAAGTCAGCCCCAGCATTTT. Filled out from reference TRBV5-5 and TRBJ1-5, the complete variable domain reads DAGVTQSPTHLIKTRGQQVTLRCSPISGHKSVSWYQQVLGQGPQFIFQYYEKEERGRGNFPDRFSARQFPNYSSELNVNALLLGDSALYLCASSSTGLSQPQHFGDGTRLSIL.

This chain links TRBV12-3 or TRBV12-4 with TRBJ1-4; D unclear. The CDR3 length is 14 residues. The ends were cut back, 3 bases at V and 6 bases at J, with 11 bases in the middle. The CDR3 here is CASSFAGAHEKLFF. CDR3 sequence (DNA): TGTGCCAGCAGTTTCGCGGGAGCCCATGAAAAACTGTTTTTT.

The V and J genes are TRBV7-9 and TRBJ2-7; the match to TRBD1 covers 9 bases. Unmatched junction bases numbered 7, after V lost 4 bases and J lost 6 bases. The germline V gene encodes CDR1 SEHNR and CDR2 FQNEAQ (reference sequence). The length of the CDR3 is 14 residues. For the CDR3, the DNA is TGTGCCAGCAGCTCCGAACAGGGGGCGGTCGAGCAGTACTTC. Translation gives CASSSEQGAVEQYF.

In its sample, this clonotype was seen a few times. The CDR3 DNA follows: TGTGCCAGCACCCCGGGGCATTTCACAGATACGCAGTATTTT. Translation: CASTPGHFTDTQYF. This chain links TRBV7-2 with TRBJ2-3, with D perhaps given as TRBD1 or TRBD2 (5 bases each). The length of the CDR3 is 14 residues. Germline CDR1 SGHTA, CDR2 FQGNSA. V was trimmed by 7 bases and J by 2 bases, leaving 13 bases between them. Drawing the rest from reference TRBV7-2 and TRBJ2-3, the complete variable domain is GAGVSQSPSNKVTEKGKDVELRCDPISGHTALYWYRQSLGQGLEFLIYFQGNSAPDKSGLPSDRFSAERTGGSVSTLTIQRTQQEDSAVYLCASTPGHFTDTQYFGPGTRLTVL.

The chain employs TRBV10-3 and TRBJ1-4, with D unclear. Trimming left V 0 bases short and J 6 bases short, with 11 bases between. CDR1 and CDR2 from the germline V gene are ENHRY and SYGVKD. This CDR3 region has 15 residues. CDR3: CAISESGEFYEKLFF. In DNA, the CDR3 is TGTGCCATCAGTGAGTCTGGGGAGTTTTATGAAAAACTGTTTTTT.

This clonotype has only a few counts. The chain is built from TRBV15 and TRBJ1-5; D is ambiguous. Germline V CDR1 and CDR2: LNHNV, YYDKDF (reference sequence). V was pared by 0 bases and J by 2 bases, with 11 bases between. The CDR3 is made up of 16 amino acids. CDR3 sequence (DNA): TGTGCCACCAGCAGAGATCCGCGGTTCGGCAATCAGCCCCAGCATTTT. Translating it yields CATSRDPRFGNQPQHF.

This clonotype appeared many times. The V gene is TRBV20-1, the J gene TRBJ1-2; no clear D. This CDR3 spans 14 amino acids. The germline V gene has CDR1 DFQATT and CDR2 SNEGSKA (reference sequence). The ends were cut back, 2 bases at V and 4 bases at J, with 14 bases in the middle. The CDR3 region is CSARRDRPFYGYTF. The CDR3 coding sequence is TGCAGTGCTAGAAGGGATCGACCCTTCTATGGCTACACCTTC.

The chain recombines TRBV28 with TRBJ2-1; no definite D call. CDR1 MDHEN and CDR2 SYDVKM come from the germline V gene. The CDR3 has 14 residues. V was trimmed by 5 bases and J by 3 bases, leaving 11 bases between them. The CDR3: CASSRVAGYNEQFF. DNA of the CDR3: TGTGCCAGCAGTAGGGTAGCTGGCTACAATGAGCAGTTCTTC.

The chain links TRBV7-2 to TRBJ2-1; D is possibly TRBD2 (5 bases). Germline lookup yields CDR1 SGHTA and CDR2 FQGNSA. The CDR3 totals 15 residues. V lost 3 bases and J lost 3, with 12 bases in between. Here the CDR3 reads CASSFGGSYYNEQFF. DNA of the CDR3: TGTGCCAGCAGCTTCGGCGGGTCCTACTACAATGAGCAGTTCTTC. Based on the CDR3 plus reference TRBV7-2 and TRBJ2-1, the full variable domain is GAGVSQSPSNKVTEKGKDVELRCDPISGHTALYWYRQSLGQGLEFLIYFQGNSAPDKSGLPSDRFSAERTGGSVSTLTIQRTQQEDSAVYLCASSFGGSYYNEQFFGPGTRLTVL.

This clonotype was seen a handful of times. The chain has TRBV10-3 and TRBJ2-1; 11 bases map to TRBD2. Trimming removed 2 bases from V and 10 bases from J; junction bases left unmatched: 7. In germline, CDR1 is ENHRY, CDR2 SYGVKD. The CDR3 extends over 15 amino acids. The CDR3 here is CAISEVAGGPREQFF. The DNA for the CDR3 is TGTGCCATCAGTGAGGTAGCGGGAGGGCCTAGGGAGCAGTTCTTC.

The chain employs TRBV4-1 and TRBJ1-1; D uncertain. CDR1 and CDR2 from the germline V gene are MGHRA and YSYEKL. The V and J ends lost 4 bases and 2 bases respectively, with 20 bases between them. The length of the CDR3 is 17 residues. The CDR3, as DNA: TGCGCCAGCAGCCTAAGTACAACCTACCGGGCAAACACTGAAGCTTTCTTT. Residues: CASSLSTTYRANTEAFF.